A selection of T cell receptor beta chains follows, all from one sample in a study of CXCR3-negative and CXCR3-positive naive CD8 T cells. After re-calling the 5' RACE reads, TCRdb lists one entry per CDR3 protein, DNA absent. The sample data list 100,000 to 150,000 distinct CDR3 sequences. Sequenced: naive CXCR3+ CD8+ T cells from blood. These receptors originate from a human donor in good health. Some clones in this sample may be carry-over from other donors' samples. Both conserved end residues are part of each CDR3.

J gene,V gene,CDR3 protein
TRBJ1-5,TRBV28,CASSLTPPGLENQPQHF
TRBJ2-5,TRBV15,CATAKTRTEETQYF
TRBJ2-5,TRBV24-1,CATSDLTLRETQYF
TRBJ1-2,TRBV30,CAWSVLQGLNYGYTF
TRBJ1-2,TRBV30,CAWKGLGYGYTF
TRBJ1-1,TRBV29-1,CSVVHANRTGMNTEAFF
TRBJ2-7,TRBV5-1,CASSPGLAGAYEQYF
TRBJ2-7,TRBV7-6,CASSLRDSHYEQYF
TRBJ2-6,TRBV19,CASSIGSGANVLTF
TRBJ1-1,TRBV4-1,CASSQVAATEAFF
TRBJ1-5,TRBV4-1,CASSSRGNQPQHF
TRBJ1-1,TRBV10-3,CAISEWRAQNTEAFF
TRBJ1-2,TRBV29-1,CSVIGGHGGYTF
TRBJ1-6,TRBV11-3,CASSLSSRGEDSPLHF
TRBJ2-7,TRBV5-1,CASSLTAYEQYF
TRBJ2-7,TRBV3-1,CASSQDGSSSYEQYF
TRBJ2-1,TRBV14,CASSQYFGSYNEQFF
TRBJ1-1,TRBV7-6,CASSPYPTGGEHMNTEAFF
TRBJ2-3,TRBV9,CASSVASGGFTDTQYF
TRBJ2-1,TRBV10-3,CAISEPGQGSYNEQFF
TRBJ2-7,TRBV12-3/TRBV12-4,CASSLGGALWEQYF
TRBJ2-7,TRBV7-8,CASSETSGRAYEQYF
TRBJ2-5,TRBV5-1,CASSLGVLQETQYF
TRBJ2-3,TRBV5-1,CASSLIGGQTDTQYF
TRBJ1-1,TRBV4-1,CASSQRGLTEAFF
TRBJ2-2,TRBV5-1,CASSSDGNTGELFF
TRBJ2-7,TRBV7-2,CASSLGVGLNSYEQYF
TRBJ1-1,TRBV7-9,CASSILDRDPEAFF
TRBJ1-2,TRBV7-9,CASSRTGGAYGYTF